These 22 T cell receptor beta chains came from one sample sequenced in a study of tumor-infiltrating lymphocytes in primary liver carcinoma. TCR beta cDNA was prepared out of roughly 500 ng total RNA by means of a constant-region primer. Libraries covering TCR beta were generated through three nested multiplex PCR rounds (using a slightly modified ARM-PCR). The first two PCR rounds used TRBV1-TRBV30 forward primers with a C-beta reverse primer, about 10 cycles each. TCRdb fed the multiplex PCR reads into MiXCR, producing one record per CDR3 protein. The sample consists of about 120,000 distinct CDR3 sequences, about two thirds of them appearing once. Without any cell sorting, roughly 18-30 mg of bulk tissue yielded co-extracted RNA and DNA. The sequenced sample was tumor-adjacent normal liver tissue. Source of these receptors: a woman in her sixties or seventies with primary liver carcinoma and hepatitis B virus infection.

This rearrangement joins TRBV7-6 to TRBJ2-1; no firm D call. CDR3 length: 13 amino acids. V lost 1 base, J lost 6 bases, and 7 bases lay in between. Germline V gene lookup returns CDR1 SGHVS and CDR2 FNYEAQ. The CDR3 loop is CASSLGNLNEQFF. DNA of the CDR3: TGTGCCAGCAGCTTAGGGAACCTCAATGAGCAGTTCTTC.

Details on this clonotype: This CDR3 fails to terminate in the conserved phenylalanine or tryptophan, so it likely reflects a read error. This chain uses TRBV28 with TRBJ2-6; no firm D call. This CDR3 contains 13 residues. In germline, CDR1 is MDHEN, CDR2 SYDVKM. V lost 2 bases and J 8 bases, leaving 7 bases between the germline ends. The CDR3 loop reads CASSLNGPNVLTL. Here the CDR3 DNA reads TGTGCCAGCAGTTTAAACGGACCCAACGTCCTGACTTTG.

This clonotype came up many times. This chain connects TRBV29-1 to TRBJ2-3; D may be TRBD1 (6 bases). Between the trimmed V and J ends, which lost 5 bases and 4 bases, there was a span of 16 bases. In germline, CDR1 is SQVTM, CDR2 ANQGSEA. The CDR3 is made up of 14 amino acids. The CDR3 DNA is TGCAGCGTTCGGGAACAGGGTGCATCAGATACGCAGTATTTT. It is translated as CSVREQGASDTQYF.

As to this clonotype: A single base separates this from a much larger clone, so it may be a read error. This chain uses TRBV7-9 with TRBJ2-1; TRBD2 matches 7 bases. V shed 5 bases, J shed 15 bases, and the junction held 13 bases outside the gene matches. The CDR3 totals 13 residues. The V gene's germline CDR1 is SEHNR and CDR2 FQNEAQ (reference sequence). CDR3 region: CASSPTGGGIPFF. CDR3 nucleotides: TGTGCCAGCAGCCCTACCGGCGGGGGAATTCCGTTCTTC.

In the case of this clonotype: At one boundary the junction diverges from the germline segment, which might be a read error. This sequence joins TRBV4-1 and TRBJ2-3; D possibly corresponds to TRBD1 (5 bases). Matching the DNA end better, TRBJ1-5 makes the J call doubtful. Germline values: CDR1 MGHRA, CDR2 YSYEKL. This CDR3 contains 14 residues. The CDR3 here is CASSPMRVTDTQHF. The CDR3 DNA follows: TGTGCCAGCAGCCCTATGAGGGTGACAGATACGCAGCATTTT.

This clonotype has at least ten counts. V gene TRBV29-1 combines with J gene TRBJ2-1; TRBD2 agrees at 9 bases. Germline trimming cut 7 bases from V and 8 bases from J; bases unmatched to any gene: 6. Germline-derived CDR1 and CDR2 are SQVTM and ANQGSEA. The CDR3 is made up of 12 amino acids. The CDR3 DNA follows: TGCAGCGCTACGACTAGCGGTCATGAGCAGTTCTTC. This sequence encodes CSATTSGHEQFF.

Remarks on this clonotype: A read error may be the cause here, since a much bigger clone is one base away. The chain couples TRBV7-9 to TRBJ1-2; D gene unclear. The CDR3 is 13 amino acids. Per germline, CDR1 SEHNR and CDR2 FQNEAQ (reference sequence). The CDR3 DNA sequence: TGTGCCGGCAGCTTAAAGTCAGAACATGGCTACACCTTC. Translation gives CAGSLKSEHGYTF.

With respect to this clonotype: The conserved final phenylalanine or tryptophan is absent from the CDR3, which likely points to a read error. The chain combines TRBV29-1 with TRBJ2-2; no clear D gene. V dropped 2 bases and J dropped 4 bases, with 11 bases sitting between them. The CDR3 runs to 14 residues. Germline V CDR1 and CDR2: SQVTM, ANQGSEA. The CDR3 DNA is TGCAGCGTTGAAAACCCGTCCGGCACCGGGGAGCTGTTTTCT. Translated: CSVENPSGTGELFS.

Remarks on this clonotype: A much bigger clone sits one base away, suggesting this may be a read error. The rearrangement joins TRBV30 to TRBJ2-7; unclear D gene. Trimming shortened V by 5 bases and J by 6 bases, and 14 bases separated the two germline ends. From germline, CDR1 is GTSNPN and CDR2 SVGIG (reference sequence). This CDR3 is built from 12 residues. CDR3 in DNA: TGTGCCTGGGGTGAACCCCGAGGCGAGCAGTACTTC. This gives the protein CAWGEPRGEQYF.

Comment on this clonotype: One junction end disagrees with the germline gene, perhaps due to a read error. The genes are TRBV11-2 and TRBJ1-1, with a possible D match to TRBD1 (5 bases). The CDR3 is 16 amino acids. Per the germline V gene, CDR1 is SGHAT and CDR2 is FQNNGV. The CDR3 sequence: CTNRHSLWGGYTEAFF. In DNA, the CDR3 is TGTACCAACAGACACTCCCTCTGGGGCGGCTACACAGAAGCTTTCTTT.

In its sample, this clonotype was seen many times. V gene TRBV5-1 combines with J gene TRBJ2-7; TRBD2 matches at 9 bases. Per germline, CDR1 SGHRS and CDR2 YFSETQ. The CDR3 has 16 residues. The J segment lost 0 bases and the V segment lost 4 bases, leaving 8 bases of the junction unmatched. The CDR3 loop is CASSPGFSGSSYEQYF. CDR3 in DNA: TGCGCCAGCAGCCCGGGGTTTAGCGGGAGCTCCTACGAGCAGTACTTC.

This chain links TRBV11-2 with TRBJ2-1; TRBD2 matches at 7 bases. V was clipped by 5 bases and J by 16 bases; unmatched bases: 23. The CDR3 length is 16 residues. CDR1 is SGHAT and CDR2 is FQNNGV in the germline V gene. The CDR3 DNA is TGTGCCAGCAGCGCCGGACTAGTGGGAGTCAAGTATGGGCAATTCTTC. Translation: CASSAGLVGVKYGQFF. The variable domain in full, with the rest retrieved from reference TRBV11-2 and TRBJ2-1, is EAGVAQSPRYKIIEKRQSVAFWCNPISGHATLYWYQQILGQGPKLLIQFQNNGVVDDSQLPKDRFSAERLKGVDSTLKIQPAKLEDSAVYLCASSAGLVGVKYGQFFGPGTRLTVL.

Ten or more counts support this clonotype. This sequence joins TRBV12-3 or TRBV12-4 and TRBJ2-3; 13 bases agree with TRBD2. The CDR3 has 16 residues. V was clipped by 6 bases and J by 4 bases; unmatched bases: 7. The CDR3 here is CASSRLAGGLSDTQYF. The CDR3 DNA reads TGTGCCAGCAGCCGACTAGCGGGAGGATTGTCAGATACGCAGTATTTT.

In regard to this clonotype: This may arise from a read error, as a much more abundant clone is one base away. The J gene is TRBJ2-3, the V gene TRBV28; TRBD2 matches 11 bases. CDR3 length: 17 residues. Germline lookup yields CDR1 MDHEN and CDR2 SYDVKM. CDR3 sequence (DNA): TGTGGCAGCAGTTTACAATTAGCGGGAGGGCACACAGATACGCAGTATTTT. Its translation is CGSSLQLAGGHTDTQYF.

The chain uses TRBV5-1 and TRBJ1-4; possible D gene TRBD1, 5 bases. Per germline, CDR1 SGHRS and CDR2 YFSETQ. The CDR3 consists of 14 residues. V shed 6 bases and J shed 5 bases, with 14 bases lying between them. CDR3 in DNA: TGCGCCAGCAACTTTGATGGGGCCAATGAAAAACTGTTTTTT. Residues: CASNFDGANEKLFF.

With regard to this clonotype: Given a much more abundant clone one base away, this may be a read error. The CDR3 spells CSAGGGSTRNTIYF. In nucleotides, the CDR3 is TGCAGCGCCGGAGGAGGGTCCACTAGAAACACCATATATTTT. The V and J genes are TRBV29-1 and TRBJ1-3; D unresolved. Deletions cut 7 bases from V and 5 bases from J, with 18 bases between. Germline CDR1 is SQVTM and CDR2 is ANQGSEA. CDR3 size: 14 residues.

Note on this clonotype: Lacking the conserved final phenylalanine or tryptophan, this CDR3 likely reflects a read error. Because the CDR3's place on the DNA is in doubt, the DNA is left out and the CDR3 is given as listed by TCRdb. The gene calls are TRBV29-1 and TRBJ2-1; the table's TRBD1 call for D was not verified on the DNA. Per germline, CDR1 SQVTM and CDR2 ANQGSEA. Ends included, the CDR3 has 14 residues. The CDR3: CSANGTTSYNEQFS.

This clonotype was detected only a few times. CDR3 region: CASNPRAAERSNQPQHF. CDR3 DNA sequence: TGTGCCAGCAATCCCCGTGCTGCGGAGAGGAGCAATCAGCCCCAGCATTTT. The V gene is TRBV6-1, the J gene TRBJ1-5; D is ambiguous. Trimming took 7 bases from V and 1 from J, leaving 20 bases between them. Germline assignment: CDR1 MNHNS and CDR2 SASEGT. CDR3 length equals 17 residues.

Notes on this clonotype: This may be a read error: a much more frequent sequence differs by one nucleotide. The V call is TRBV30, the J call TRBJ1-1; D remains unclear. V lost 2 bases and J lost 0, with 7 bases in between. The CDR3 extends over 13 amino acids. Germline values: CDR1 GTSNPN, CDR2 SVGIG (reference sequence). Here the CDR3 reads CAWSLAVNTEAFF. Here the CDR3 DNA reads TGTGCCTGGAGTCTCGCAGTGAACACTGAAGCTTTCTTT.

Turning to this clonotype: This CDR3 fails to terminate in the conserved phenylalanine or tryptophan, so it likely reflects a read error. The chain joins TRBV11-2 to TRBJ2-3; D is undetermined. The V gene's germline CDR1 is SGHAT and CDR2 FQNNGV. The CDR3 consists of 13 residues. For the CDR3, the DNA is TGTGCCAGTAGCTTAGATCGAGGAGATTCGCAGTATTCT. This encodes CASSLDRGDSQYS.

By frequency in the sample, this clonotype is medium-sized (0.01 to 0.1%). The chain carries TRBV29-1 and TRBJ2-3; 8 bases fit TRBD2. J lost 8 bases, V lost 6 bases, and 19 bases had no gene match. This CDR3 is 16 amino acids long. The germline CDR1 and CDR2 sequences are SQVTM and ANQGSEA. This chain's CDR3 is CSVHGSAAGGGGTQYF. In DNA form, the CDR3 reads TGCAGCGTCCACGGATCCGCGGCGGGAGGTGGCGGTACGCAGTATTTT.

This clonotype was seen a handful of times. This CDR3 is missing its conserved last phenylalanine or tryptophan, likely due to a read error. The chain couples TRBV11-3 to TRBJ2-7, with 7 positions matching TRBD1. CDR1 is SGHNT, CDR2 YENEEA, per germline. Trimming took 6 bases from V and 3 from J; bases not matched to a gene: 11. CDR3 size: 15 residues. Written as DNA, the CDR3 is TGTGCCAGCAGTCTAGTTGGGACAGCCAACTACGAGCAGTACCTC. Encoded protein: CASSLVGTANYEQYL.